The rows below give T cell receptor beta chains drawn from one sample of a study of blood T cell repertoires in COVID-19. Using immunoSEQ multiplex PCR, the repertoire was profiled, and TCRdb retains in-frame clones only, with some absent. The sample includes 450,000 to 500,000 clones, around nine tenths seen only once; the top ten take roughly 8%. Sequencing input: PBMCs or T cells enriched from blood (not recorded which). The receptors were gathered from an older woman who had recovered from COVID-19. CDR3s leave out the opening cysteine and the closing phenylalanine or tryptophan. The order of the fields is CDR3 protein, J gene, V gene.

ASGLQETQY | TRBJ2-5 | TRBV2
SVVAGVGYNEQF | TRBJ2-1 | TRBV29-1
ASSLGGGQGYGYT | TRBJ1-2 | TRBV5-4
ASSYSTITGELF | TRBJ2-2 | TRBV6-5
AISESQVRSLGSGNTIY | TRBJ1-3 | TRBV10-3
ASSPLSGNQETQY | TRBJ2-5 | TRBV4-2
ASRSGFPGELF | TRBJ2-2 | TRBV6-5
ASSLVGTGGYT | TRBJ1-2 | TRBV7-2
ASSFRGGVDT | TRBJ1-2 | TRBV12-3/TRBV12-4
ASSRGGSSYEQY | TRBJ2-7 | TRBV7-9
ASSYGTGGQPQH | TRBJ1-5 | TRBV5-1
AGNGPGQGAYEQY | TRBJ2-7 | TRBV21-1
AISVRISNQPQH | TRBJ1-5 | TRBV10-3
ASSPADRGSNQPQH | TRBJ1-5 | TRBV2
ASSNPARTSGGPYEQY | TRBJ2-7 | TRBV6-2/TRBV6-3
ASSDRGNYNEKLF | TRBJ1-4 | TRBV2
ASSPRAGVTGELF | TRBJ2-2 | TRBV18
AWSTGPEAF | TRBJ1-1 | TRBV30
ASSLGRGQGETQY | TRBJ2-5 | TRBV5-1
ASSEARAGLAGWNLNIQY | TRBJ2-4 | TRBV6-1
AISESVGAGNTEAF | TRBJ1-1 | TRBV10-3
ASSWGQGLMNTEAF | TRBJ1-1 | TRBV5-4
ASSSTGVSTNEKLF | TRBJ1-4 | TRBV27
ASSLNTGQATYGYT | TRBJ1-2 | TRBV5-1
ASRISGGTEAF | TRBJ1-1 | TRBV25-1
ASRTGGWGTEAF | TRBJ1-1 | TRBV6-5
ASSTDRIGNQPQH | TRBJ1-5 | TRBV6-5
SVVRGNNEQF | TRBJ2-1 | TRBV29-1
ASSSYTGELF | TRBJ2-2 | TRBV7-2
ASSFSGTSNSPLH | TRBJ1-6 | TRBV5-1
ASSQLGGRGYGYT | TRBJ1-2 | TRBV3-1/TRBV3-2
ASSQGDVKNIQY | TRBJ2-4 | TRBV19
ASSRGTDTNLAKNIQY | TRBJ2-4 | TRBV3-1/TRBV3-2
ASSPRGGQGFTEAF | TRBJ1-1 | TRBV11-2
ASSQETSGGPTDTQY | TRBJ2-3 | TRBV4-1
ASSPGQGVSNEKLF | TRBJ1-4 | TRBV4-1
ATSGFRNTGELF | TRBJ2-2 | TRBV24-1
ASSQWGSGGSDTQY | TRBJ2-3 | TRBV3-1/TRBV3-2
ASSSRQENSPLH | TRBJ1-6 | TRBV5-1
ASSLFGTGDYGYT | TRBJ1-2 | TRBV5-6
ASSHMGAGS | TRBJ1-2 | TRBV4-1
ASGTDRARNTIY | TRBJ1-3 | TRBV12-5
ASAPTGITEAF | TRBJ1-1 | TRBV12-3/TRBV12-4
ASRRAGSNQPQH | TRBJ1-5 | TRBV10-2
ASSPRGDSFYEQY | TRBJ2-7 | TRBV7-6
ASSLGLAGARTDTQY | TRBJ2-3 | TRBV13
ASSYGNLQGGNTIY | TRBJ1-3 | TRBV6-6
ASRQGGSNEQF | TRBJ2-1 | TRBV12-3/TRBV12-4
ASRDTISGNTIY | TRBJ1-3 | TRBV5-1
ASSIWTGENSPLH | TRBJ1-6 | TRBV19
ASSLERTGGKLF | TRBJ1-4 | TRBV27